This note documents a single TCR beta chain sequence. This sample was included in a study of T cell repertoires in MIS-A myocarditis. Sequenced by immunoSEQ multiplex PCR; TCRdb stores in-frame clones only, minus some. The sample lists about 9,200 clones, more than 85% occurring once. The sample taken for sequencing was thoracic lymph node tissue obtained at autopsy. The TCR sequence derives from a man in his late teens or twenties with fulminant myocarditis from multisystem inflammatory syndrome in adults (MIS-A) after COVID-19.

The CDR3 spells CASFRGAGFEKLFF. In DNA, the CDR3 is TGTGCCAGTTTTCGTGGTGCAGGGTTCGAAAAACTGTTTTTT. The rearrangement joins TRBV28 to TRBJ1-4; D is possibly TRBD1 (5 bases). Germline CDR1 reads MDHEN; CDR2 reads SYDVKM. This CDR3 has 14 residues. Trimming removed 9 bases at V and 8 bases at J, with 19 bases between.